This T cell receptor beta chain was found in a study of control samples from healthy donors and cancer patients. This table comes from immunoSEQ multiplex PCR, and its TCRdb copy is limited to in-frame clones, with some not included. The sample contains 77,000 or so clones, 91% of which appear only once. The germline V and J ends were trimmed by 3 bases and 10 bases, with 7 bases remaining between them. The length of the CDR3 is 12 residues. Germline CDR1 reads ENHRY; CDR2 reads SYGVKD. V usage is TRBV10-3 and J usage is TRBJ1-6; unclear D gene. The sequence came from a man between 25 and 39 years old in good health. The sample comprised blood. The CDR3 loop reads CAISDSSSPLHF. The CDR3 bases are TGTGCCATCAGTGATTCGTCGTCACCCCTCCACTTT.